A selection of T cell receptor beta chains follows, all from one sample in a study of blood T cell repertoires in COVID-19. The assay was immunoSEQ multiplex PCR, and TCRdb's table has in-frame clones only and misses some. The sample holds some 50,000 clones, approximately 80% seen once. What was sequenced was peripheral blood. These receptors were collected from a man aged 35 to 55 with acute or convalescent COVID-19. Each CDR3 is given with its conserved first and last residue. Each record gives: clone size, J gene, D gene, V gene, CDR3 protein, CDR3 DNA. A D gene is named only where the DNA matches it firmly. Part of the rows lack a size; the others show once, few, many or a class for expanded clones.

abundance: -
j_gene: TRBJ1-5
d_gene: TRBD1
v_gene: TRBV24-1
CDR3aa: CATSDGQGAESQPQHF
CDR3nt: TGTGCCACCAGTGATGGACAGGGGGCGGAATCTCAGCCCCAGCATTTT

abundance: -
j_gene: TRBJ2-1
d_gene: TRBD1
v_gene: TRBV19
CDR3aa: CASSIGRTGWSEQFF
CDR3nt: TGTGCCAGTAGTATTGGAAGGACAGGGTGGTCTGAGCAGTTCTTC

abundance: few
j_gene: TRBJ2-7
d_gene: TRBD2
v_gene: TRBV7-2
CDR3aa: CASSFPAGGLYEQYF
CDR3nt: TGTGCCAGCAGCTTCCCCGCGGGGGGGCTCTACGAGCAGTACTTC

abundance: -
j_gene: TRBJ2-1
d_gene: TRBD2
v_gene: TRBV4-1
CDR3aa: CASSQAPSSGGNNEQFF
CDR3nt: TGCGCCAGCAGCCAAGCCCCATCTAGCGGGGGCAACAATGAGCAGTTCTTC

abundance: -
j_gene: TRBJ2-3
d_gene: -
v_gene: TRBV27
CDR3aa: CASSPGRGTTDTQYF
CDR3nt: TGTGCCAGCAGTCCTGGACGGGGGACGACAGATACGCAGTATTTT

abundance: -
j_gene: TRBJ2-6
d_gene: -
v_gene: TRBV3-1/TRBV3-2
CDR3aa: CASTSSGANVLTF
CDR3nt: TGTGCCAGCACTAGCTCTGGGGCCAACGTCCTGACTTTC

abundance: once
j_gene: TRBJ1-6
d_gene: -
v_gene: TRBV6-5
CDR3aa: CASSYRAGWGGPLHF
CDR3nt: TGTGCCAGCAGTTACAGGGCAGGGTGGGGAGGGCCCCTCCACTTT

abundance: -
j_gene: TRBJ1-5
d_gene: -
v_gene: TRBV5-1
CDR3aa: CASSLGGPSNQPQHF
CDR3nt: TGCGCCAGCAGCTTGGGGGGGCCTAGCAATCAGCCCCAGCATTTT

abundance: once
j_gene: TRBJ1-1
d_gene: -
v_gene: TRBV7-2
CDR3aa: CASSLGQGSSTEAFF
CDR3nt: TGTGCCAGCAGCTTAGGTCAGGGCAGCAGCACTGAAGCTTTCTTT

abundance: -
j_gene: TRBJ1-1
d_gene: TRBD1
v_gene: TRBV18
CDR3aa: CASSKYTGEVAEAFF
CDR3nt: TGTGCCAGCTCAAAATACACAGGGGAAGTGGCTGAAGCTTTCTTT

abundance: -
j_gene: TRBJ2-2
d_gene: TRBD1
v_gene: TRBV30
CDR3aa: CAWSQGAGELFF
CDR3nt: TGTGCCTGGAGTCAGGGGGCCGGGGAGCTGTTTTTT

abundance: -
j_gene: TRBJ2-7
d_gene: TRBD1
v_gene: TRBV6-5
CDR3aa: CASSYSGTGTYEQYF
CDR3nt: TGTGCCAGCAGTTACTCAGGGACAGGAACCTACGAGCAGTACTTC

abundance: -
j_gene: TRBJ1-5
d_gene: -
v_gene: TRBV2
CDR3aa: CASRASNQPQHF
CDR3nt: TGTGCCAGCAGGGCTAGCAATCAGCCCCAGCATTTT

abundance: -
j_gene: TRBJ1-4
d_gene: -
v_gene: TRBV12-5
CDR3aa: CASGSDSATNEKLFF
CDR3nt: TGTGCTAGTGGCAGTGATTCTGCAACTAATGAAAAACTGTTTTTT

abundance: -
j_gene: TRBJ1-6
d_gene: -
v_gene: TRBV30
CDR3aa: CASRGSASSYNSPLHF
CDR3nt: TGTGCCTCAAGGGGTTCAGCGAGCTCCTATAATTCACCCCTCCACTTT

abundance: -
j_gene: TRBJ1-2
d_gene: -
v_gene: TRBV6-1
CDR3aa: CASSETPPRANYGYTF
CDR3nt: TGTGCCAGCAGTGAGACACCGCCAAGAGCTAACTATGGCTACACCTTC

abundance: -
j_gene: TRBJ2-5
d_gene: TRBD2
v_gene: TRBV24-1
CDR3aa: CATSDRRLAGPKYF
CDR3nt: TGTGCCACCAGTGACCGCCGACTAGCGGGGCCTAAGTACTTC

abundance: -
j_gene: TRBJ1-4
d_gene: -
v_gene: TRBV5-1
CDR3aa: CASSLQQGTGEKLFF
CDR3nt: TGCGCCAGCAGCTTGCAACAGGGAACGGGTGAAAAACTGTTTTTT